The clone carrying this TCR beta chain appeared a few times. No antigen is known for it. Every bit of the isolated RNA underwent reverse transcription, so sequencing read expressed TCRB transcripts. Reads from naive, central memory and regulatory T cell samples averaged around 3.5 million. Only in-frame clones appear in the TCRdb table, and some are missing; sequencing was by immunoSEQ multiplex PCR. The sample shows more than 250,000 clones, more than 13% of them seen only once. These data originate in a study of beta chain features in type 1 diabetes. Every participating donor gave one draw, a heparinised blood sample averaging roughly 100 mL. Study-wide points: People with Type 1 diabetes carried modestly yet significantly shorter TCRB CDR3s in all four CD4+ subsets.

J lost 8 bases, V lost 8 bases, and 17 bases had no gene match. This CDR3 contains 15 residues. The germline V gene has CDR1 SNHLY and CDR2 FYNNEI. Specimen: naive CD4+ T cells from blood. The chain recombines TRBV2 with TRBJ1-2, with 7 bases aligning to TRBD1. This clonotype was obtained from a man younger than 45 with type 1 diabetes. The chain's CDR3 is CASDAQSYRGRGYTF. The DNA of the CDR3 is TGTGCCAGCGACGCCCAAAGCTACAGGGGCAGGGGCTACACCTTC.